Listed here are 21 T cell receptor beta chains from one sample, sequenced in a study of blood T cell repertoires in COVID-19. TCRdb's table, derived via immunoSEQ multiplex PCR, lists solely in-frame clones and lacks some. This table has 200,000 to 250,000 clones, approximately 86% appearing once. Material: peripheral blood. The origin of the receptors is a man younger than 35 with active or convalescent COVID-19.

CDR3: CASSPSGTGITGELFF. The CDR3 DNA reads TGTGCCAGCAGCCCCTCCGGGACAGGGATCACCGGGGAGCTGTTTTTT. The chain recombines TRBV9 with TRBJ2-2; 9 bases are shared with TRBD1. CDR3 length: 16 residues. The germline gives CDR1 SGDLS, CDR2 YYNGEE. V lost 4 bases, J lost 4 bases, and 8 bases stayed unmatched.

The chain is built from TRBV5-1 and TRBJ2-3, with a weak D call TRBD1 (5 bases). Germline loops: CDR1 SGHRS, CDR2 YFSETQ. V was shortened by 0 bases and J by 2 bases, with 7 bases between the two germline ends. This CDR3 has 14 amino acids. In nucleotides, the CDR3 is TGCGCCAGCAGCTTGGACAGGTCCACAGATACGCAGTATTTT. This encodes CASSLDRSTDTQYF.

This chain uses TRBV19 with TRBJ1-2; TRBD1 agrees at 7 bases. V lost 8 bases to trimming and J lost 0 bases; unmatched junction nucleotides: 9. The germline V gene has CDR1 LNHDA and CDR2 SQIVND (reference sequence). This CDR3 has 15 amino acids. CDR3 DNA: TGTGCCAGTGCGACCGGGACAGATACTAACTATGGCTACACCTTC. Translation gives CASATGTDTNYGYTF.

This chain connects TRBV28 to TRBJ1-1; D may be TRBD1 (5 bases). This CDR3 contains 15 residues. The germline V gene encodes CDR1 MDHEN and CDR2 SYDVKM. V was shortened by 5 bases and J by 2 bases, with 15 bases between the two germline ends. The CDR3 is CASSTIRDSNTEAFF. DNA of the CDR3: TGTGCCAGCAGTACAATCCGGGACTCAAACACTGAAGCTTTCTTT. Complete variable domain (other parts from reference TRBV28 and TRBJ1-1): DVKVTQSSRYLVKRTGEKVFLECVQDMDHENMFWYRQDPGLGLRLIYFSYDVKMKEKGDIPEGYSVSREKKERFSLILESASTNQTSMYLCASSTIRDSNTEAFFGQGTRLTVV.

The genes are TRBV7-6 and TRBJ1-2; D is perhaps TRBD1 (6 bases). This CDR3 spans 13 amino acids. Trimming cost V 5 bases and J 5 bases, with 12 bases left between them. CDR1 is SGHVS and CDR2 is FNYEAQ in the germline V gene. CDR3 amino acids: CASSPFQGYGYTF. CDR3 DNA: TGTGCCAGCAGCCCTTTCCAGGGGTATGGCTACACCTTC.

The chain has TRBV5-1 and TRBJ2-1; D gene uncertain. V gave up 0 bases and J gave up 0 bases, with 10 bases separating them. The CDR3 contains 16 residues. Per the germline V gene, CDR1 is SGHRS and CDR2 is YFSETQ. The CDR3 nucleotides are TGCGCCAGCAGCTTGGGGTCCGCCAGCTCCTACAATGAGCAGTTCTTC. This codes for CASSLGSASSYNEQFF. The full variable domain, its missing parts supplied by reference TRBV5-1 and TRBJ2-1, is KAGVTQTPRYLIKTRGQQVTLSCSPISGHRSVSWYQQTPGQGLQFLFEYFSETQRNKGNFPGRFSGRQFSNSRSEMNVSTLELGDSALYLCASSLGSASSYNEQFFGPGTRLTVL.

This clone was found once. The genes are TRBV6-6 and TRBJ2-7; D remains ambiguous. CDR1 and CDR2 (germline): MNHNY, SVGAGI (reference sequence). The CDR3 length is 15 residues. V lost 5 bases and J lost 3, with 17 bases in between. The CDR3 sequence: CASSPTDKGNYEQYF. DNA for the CDR3: TGTGCCAGCAGTCCTACAGACAAAGGCAACTACGAGCAGTACTTC.

In DNA form, the CDR3 reads TGTGCCAGCAGCCAAAGGGAGGGCCCCTACGAGCAGTACTTC. Translating gives CASSQREGPYEQYF. This chain joins TRBV6-5 and TRBJ2-7; 7 bases are a match to TRBD2. Germline V gene sequence: CDR1 MNHEY, CDR2 SVGAGI. Unmatched junction bases numbered 7, after V lost 6 bases and J lost 2 bases. The CDR3 sequence is 14 residues long.

The genes are TRBV2 and TRBJ2-7; D might be TRBD2 (5 bases). Trimming removed 2 bases at V and 0 bases at J, with 17 bases between. The length of the CDR3 is 17 residues. The germline V gene encodes CDR1 SNHLY and CDR2 FYNNEI. CDR3 DNA sequence: TGTGCCAGCAGTGAAATGAAAACGGGATGGAGCTCCTACGAGCAGTACTTC. Encoded protein: CASSEMKTGWSSYEQYF.

V and J are TRBV6-5 and TRBJ2-1; D might be TRBD1 (5 bases). This CDR3 region has 14 residues. The V gene lost 2 bases and the J gene lost 8 bases, with 13 bases spanning the gap. Germline CDR1 and CDR2: MNHEY and SVGAGI. CDR3 residues: CASSYGQGRDEQFF. In DNA, the CDR3 is TGTGCCAGCAGTTACGGTCAGGGTAGGGATGAGCAGTTCTTC.

The J gene is TRBJ2-7, the V gene TRBV27; 9 positions match TRBD2. Losses at the gene ends were 5 bases for V and 2 bases for J; bases not matched to a gene: 4. This CDR3 is 14 amino acids long. Per the germline V gene, CDR1 is MNHEY and CDR2 is SMNVEV (reference sequence). In nucleotides, the CDR3 is TGTGCCAGCAGTGGGGGACTAGCAGCCTACGAGCAGTACTTC. The encoded protein is CASSGGLAAYEQYF.

As regards this clone: The identical CDR3 is also encoded by other nucleotide sequences in the sample. V is TRBV18 and J is TRBJ1-4; TRBD1 matches 8 bases. V trimming: 6 bases; J trimming: 5 bases; junction bases outside the gene matches: 2. This CDR3 comprises 13 residues. Germline V gene data show CDR1 as KGHSH and CDR2 as LQKENI. CDR3 in amino acids: CASSRDRNEKLFF. The DNA for the CDR3 is TGTGCCAGCTCCCGGGACAGGAATGAAAAACTGTTTTTT.

V and J are TRBV27 and TRBJ1-6, with 7 bases fitting TRBD1. CDR3 length: 15 residues. The V segment lost 5 bases and the J segment 7 bases; nucleotides outside the gene matches: 8. CDR1 is MNHEY, CDR2 SMNVEV, per germline (reference sequence). CDR3 amino acids: CASSPTTGMNSPLHF. Written as DNA, the CDR3 is TGTGCCAGCAGTCCCACGACAGGGATGAATTCACCCCTCCACTTT.

The chain is built from TRBV4-3 and TRBJ2-1, with unresolved D. Trimming shortened V by 0 bases and J by 4 bases, and 13 bases separated the two germline ends. The CDR3 extends over 16 amino acids. The germline CDR1 and CDR2 sequences are LGHNA and YSLEER. CDR3 bases: TGCGCCAGCAGCCAAGATGGGCGTTATCTATACAATGAGCAGTTCTTC. It translates to CASSQDGRYLYNEQFF.

The chain links TRBV27 to TRBJ2-1; D gene ambiguous. Germline assignment: CDR1 MNHEY and CDR2 SMNVEV (reference sequence). V lost 6 bases and J lost 8, with 20 bases in between. The CDR3 runs to 15 residues. CDR3 nucleotides: TGTGCCAGCAGCCTCGATACGCGGTGGGTGGATGAGCAGTTCTTC. Translating gives CASSLDTRWVDEQFF.

Details on this clone: One end of the junction does not line up with germline, which may come from a read error. The rearrangement links TRBV6-5 to TRBJ2-1, with 7 nucleotides matching TRBD1. The CDR3 length is 13 residues. Germline V lookup: CDR1 MNHEY, CDR2 SVGAGI. In nucleotides, the CDR3 is TGTGCCAGCAGTTACGGGTTGCGACAGGGCAGAATCTTC. It encodes CASSYGLRQGRIF.

The chain employs TRBV30 and TRBJ1-2, with D possibly matching TRBD1 (6 bases). Germline loops: CDR1 GTSNPN, CDR2 SVGIG (reference sequence). V lost 3 bases and J 3 bases, leaving 11 bases between the germline ends. CDR3 length: 13 amino acids. Here the CDR3 DNA reads TGTGCCTGGAGACAGGGTCGGGACTATGGCTACACCTTC. Translating it yields CAWRQGRDYGYTF.

CDR3 coding DNA: TGTGCCAGCAGGGGTATCGACAGGGGTGGGGACTACGAGCAGTACTTC. Its translation is CASRGIDRGGDYEQYF. This chain connects TRBV2 to TRBJ2-7, with 8 positions matching TRBD1. The germline CDR1 and CDR2 sequences are SNHLY and FYNNEI. V was clipped by 6 bases and J by 3 bases; unmatched bases: 13. The CDR3 length is 16 residues.

The CDR3 DNA sequence: TGTGCCAGCGGTCACTGGGGGCGTGAAGGTTCAGATACGCAGTATTTT. Translation: CASGHWGREGSDTQYF. The chain uses TRBV7-9 and TRBJ2-3; possible D gene TRBD1, 6 bases. The length of the CDR3 is 16 residues. V gave up 8 bases and J gave up 4 bases, with 22 bases separating them. Per germline, CDR1 SEHNR and CDR2 FQNEAQ (reference sequence).

The rearrangement uses TRBV7-2 and TRBJ1-2; 8 bases line up with TRBD1. The CDR3 covers 16 residues. Germline V gene data show CDR1 as SGHTA and CDR2 as FQGNSA. V lost 4 bases to trimming and J lost 0 bases; unmatched junction nucleotides: 7. CDR3 sequence: CASSYGTGYSNYGYTF. CDR3 DNA: TGTGCCAGCAGCTATGGGACAGGCTATTCTAACTATGGCTACACCTTC. Based on the CDR3 plus reference TRBV7-2 and TRBJ1-2, the full variable domain is GAGVSQSPSNKVTEKGKDVELRCDPISGHTALYWYRQSLGQGLEFLIYFQGNSAPDKSGLPSDRFSAERTGGSVSTLTIQRTQQEDSAVYLCASSYGTGYSNYGYTFGSGTRLTVV.

V usage is TRBV24-1 and J usage is TRBJ1-4; D gene unclear. The germline V gene has CDR1 KGHDR and CDR2 SFDVKD. The germline V and J ends were trimmed by 9 bases and 0 bases, with 13 bases remaining between them. This CDR3 comprises 15 residues. For the CDR3, the DNA is TGTGCCACCCGCCCCAGGATGTCAACTAATGAAAAACTGTTTTTT. The encoded protein is CATRPRMSTNEKLFF.